What follows is one TCR beta chain and its context. Its specific antigen is unknown. Within one base of it there is no much larger clone, and no base qualities were kept. The CDR3 regions of human TCRbeta chains were analyzed by immunosequencing. The authors processed their data as follows. Repertoire TCRs were checked for matches against a reference library of SARS-CoV-2-specific TCRs that had been generated using the MIRA antigen-specificity platform. Breadth meant the fraction of unique TCRs that were SARS-CoV-2-associated, whereas depth meant the fraction of total T cells that were SARS-CoV-2-associated. Using the MIRA data, each spike-specific TCR was mapped to the spike region that the TCR reacts to and placed in a CD4 or CD8 class. Log10-transformed breadth and depth values were compared by one-way ANOVA with Sidak's multiple comparisons tests. TCRdb limited this immuneACCESS table to in-frame rearrangements with V and J called. A share of clones is missing; checked studies link under half to unresolved V genes, and the rest is unexplained. D and trimming come from the DNA, and the V and J calls and clone size come from that table. In all, the sample holds about 140,000 clones, and approximately 93% of those were seen once. About 5.1% of the sample is in the top ten clones.

Interpreted using the paper, the time point label stands for: baseline before first vaccination. Vaccinee samples came from UK trials COV001 and COV002, including a single-blind randomized controlled phase 2/3 trial of AZD1222 (ChAdOx1 nCoV-19) in healthy adults. Trial participant PBMC samples were collected at day 0 and day 28 after the second dose for TCRbeta chain sequencing. The data were taken from a study of T cell responses to AZD1222 COVID-19 vaccine (dated by TCRdb to 2020 to 2022). Broadly, across the study: AZD1222 recipients given second doses at about 4 weeks or at about 12 weeks were pooled, since spike-specific TCR depth and breadth were not found to differ between the two schedules. Enrollment into the trials was organized by age into subgroups of 18-55, 56-69 and 70-plus years, and those subgroups contained roughly 150, 30 and 60 TCR-sequenced participants, respectively. A total of 233 trial participants underwent TCR sequencing, of whom about 210 received two doses of AZD1222 and 26 received two doses of the MenACWY control vaccine. General study outcomes and caveats: Only five or six AZD1222 recipients were SARS-CoV-2 seropositive at baseline, limiting conclusions about previously exposed vaccinees. The vaccine-associated CD4 TCRs covered the entire spike protein, and the dominant responses fell in regions 160-218 and 743-854. Reportedly, close to half of the unique spike-specific TCRs recognized epitopes lying outside the regions that are mutated in the B.1.351 and B.1.1.7 variants. Participants were mostly white British and included more females than males, and it was suggested by the authors that clonal diversity may have been underestimated. A significant rise in spike-specific TCR breadth and depth was observed after two AZD1222 doses relative to day 0 and relative to MenACWY recipients. Because no day 14 peak-response samples were available, repertoires were characterized only after the peak T cell response. In the small 56-69-year group, the increase in depth fell short of significance, most likely because of low power.

Taken from the germline V gene (reference sequence), the CDR1 and CDR2 loops are LGHDT and YNNKEL. V loses 3 bases of germline sequence and J loses 4 bases, and the interval between the two ends is 9 bases. Counted from cysteine to phenylalanine, this CDR3 has 13 amino acids. Here the CDR3 DNA is all that survives: 39 bases in frame from base 1. In this chain, TRBV3-1 (or the pseudogene TRBV3-2) is recombined with TRBJ2-5; too little of a D gene remains to name it. The starting material was peripheral blood, obtained on day 0 of AZD1222 vaccination. This TCR was recovered from an adult in good health. The DNA reads as follows: TGTGCCAGCAGCCAGACGGGTAGAGAGACCCAGTACTTC. This encodes CASSQTGRETQYF.